This is a list of T cell receptor beta chains from one sample in a study of CD8+ T cells in alopecia areata. Repertoires were generated with immunoSEQ multiplex PCR, while TCRdb's copy carries only in-frame clones and drops some. Of some 150,000 clones in the sample, 82% were seen once. The starting material was CD8+ T cells sorted from blood, obtained at week 4, from a patient treated with tofacitinib. These TCRs come from a human donor with alopecia areata. The CDR3 runs from the conserved cysteine through the conserved F or W. A D gene is named only where the DNA matches it firmly. The size entry is marked missing in some rows and otherwise reads once, few, many or a size class.

j_gene | d_gene | v_gene | abundance | CDR3aa | CDR3nt
TRBJ2-7 | TRBD1 | TRBV9 | NA | CASSVDRGAYEQYF | TGTGCCAGCAGCGTGGACAGGGGGGCCTACGAGCAGTACTTC
TRBJ2-7 | NA | TRBV5-4 | NA | CASSLAQGYEQYF | TGTGCCAGCAGCTTGGCCCAGGGCTACGAGCAGTACTTC
TRBJ2-5 | TRBD2 | TRBV5-4 | NA | CASSLERGWETQYF | TGTGCCAGCAGCTTGGAGCGGGGCTGGGAGACCCAGTACTTC
TRBJ2-1 | TRBD2 | TRBV2 | NA | CASSDASGGGDNEQFF | TGTGCCAGCAGTGACGCTAGCGGGGGCGGGGACAATGAGCAGTTCTTC
TRBJ1-2 | TRBD1 | TRBV6-5 | NA | CASKGSGGNGYTF | TGTGCCAGCAAGGGTTCAGGGGGTAATGGCTACACCTTC
TRBJ2-7 | TRBD1 | TRBV7-9 | few | CASSLGGTGALSYEQYF | TGTGCCAGCAGCTTAGGGGGAACAGGGGCTCTCTCCTACGAGCAGTACTTC
TRBJ2-7 | NA | TRBV5-5 | NA | CASSFGEYPYEQYF | TGTGCCAGCAGCTTTGGGGAGTACCCCTACGAGCAGTACTTC
TRBJ2-2 | NA | TRBV15 | NA | CATSRDQGLTTGELFF | TGTGCCACCAGCAGAGATCAAGGGCTGACCACCGGGGAGCTGTTTTTT
TRBJ2-3 | NA | TRBV11-2 | few | CASSLVIDFGFTDTQYF | TGTGCCAGCAGCTTAGTTATTGACTTCGGGTTTACAGATACGCAGTATTTT
TRBJ2-7 | TRBD2 | TRBV7-9 | few | CASSPTSSRYEQYF | TGTGCCAGCAGCCCGACTAGCTCCCGCTACGAGCAGTACTTC
TRBJ2-2 | TRBD1 | TRBV27 | NA | CASSLTGQGMDTGELFF | TGTGCCAGCAGTTTAACGGGACAGGGTATGGACACCGGGGAGCTGTTTTTT
TRBJ2-7 | NA | TRBV6-5 | few | CASSQAGTVSYEQYF | TGTGCCAGCAGTCAGGCCGGGACGGTTTCCTACGAGCAGTACTTC
TRBJ2-1 | TRBD2 | TRBV7-9 | NA | CASSLEFAGGPNNEQFF | TGTGCCAGCAGCTTAGAGTTCGCGGGGGGGCCGAACAATGAGCAGTTCTTC
TRBJ1-1 | NA | TRBV19 | NA | CATSYQGMGNTEAFF | TGTGCCACTTCCTACCAGGGAATGGGGAACACTGAAGCTTTCTTT
TRBJ2-7 | NA | TRBV10-3 | NA | CAISGSGSSYEQYF | TGTGCCATCAGCGGTAGCGGTAGCTCCTACGAGCAGTACTTC
TRBJ2-7 | TRBD1 | TRBV5-6 | once | CASRPTGTSYEQYF | TGTGCCAGCAGACCGACAGGGACCTCCTACGAGCAGTACTTC
TRBJ2-7 | NA | TRBV5-1 | NA | CASSGNYEQYF | TGCGCCAGCAGCGGGAACTACGAGCAGTACTTC
TRBJ2-5 | NA | TRBV19 | NA | CASTSPEGTQYF | TGTGCCAGTACCTCCCCGGAGGGGACCCAGTACTTC
TRBJ2-7 | NA | TRBV7-9 | NA | CASSPAGSYEQYF | TGTGCCAGCAGCCCCGCGGGCTCCTACGAGCAGTACTTC
TRBJ2-1 | NA | TRBV6-6 | NA | CASSQPGATDEQFF | TGTGCCAGCAGTCAGCCGGGAGCGACGGATGAGCAGTTCTTC
TRBJ2-7 | NA | TRBV7-8 | few | CASSLVSDLSYEQYF | TGTGCCAGCAGCTTAGTCTCCGACCTCTCCTACGAGCAGTACTTC
TRBJ2-1 | NA | TRBV30 | NA | CAWSWLDNEQFF | TGTGCCTGGAGTTGGCTCGACAATGAGCAGTTCTTC
TRBJ1-5 | NA | TRBV27 | NA | CASSDRGPDQPQHF | TGTGCCAGCAGTGATAGGGGACCGGATCAGCCCCAGCATTTT
TRBJ1-3 | TRBD1 | TRBV11-2 | NA | CASSSTGTGNTIYF | TGTGCCAGCAGCTCGACAGGGACTGGAAACACCATATATTTT
TRBJ2-7 | NA | TRBV30 | NA | CAWDDSQNEQYF | TGTGCCTGGGATGACTCGCAGAACGAGCAGTACTTC
TRBJ2-1 | NA | TRBV7-9 | few | CASSLETSGPDNEQFF | TGTGCCAGCAGCTTGGAAACTAGTGGGCCCGACAATGAGCAGTTCTTC
TRBJ2-2 | NA | TRBV10-3 | NA | CAISVETENTGELFF | TGTGCCATCAGCGTGGAGACGGAGAACACCGGGGAGCTGTTTTTT
TRBJ2-3 | NA | TRBV6-5 | NA | CASSYLRGDTQYF | TGTGCCAGCAGTTACTTGAGGGGGGATACGCAGTATTTT
TRBJ2-7 | NA | TRBV29-1 | NA | CSVEETLGYEQYF | TGCAGCGTTGAGGAGACCCTAGGTTACGAGCAGTACTTC
TRBJ2-7 | NA | TRBV7-9 | NA | CASSYRGQSGGQYF | TGTGCCAGCAGCTACAGAGGACAATCCGGCGGGCAGTACTTC
TRBJ2-2 | NA | TRBV5-6 | NA | CASSRSTNTGELFF | TGTGCCAGCAGTCGGTCCACGAACACCGGGGAGCTGTTTTTT
TRBJ2-2 | TRBD1 | TRBV27 | NA | CASSSTTLQGAGELFF | TGTGCCAGCAGTTCTACGACTCTTCAGGGGGCCGGGGAGCTGTTTTTT
TRBJ2-3 | NA | TRBV6-6 | few | CATLLGVSTDTQYF | TGTGCCACCCTCTTGGGGGTTTCCACAGATACGCAGTATTTT
TRBJ2-7 | NA | TRBV4-1 | NA | CASSRTLASYEQYF | TGCGCCAGCAGCCGGACTCTTGCTTCCTACGAGCAGTACTTC
TRBJ1-1 | NA | TRBV29-1 | once | CSGRGGIQNTEAFF | TGCAGCGGGAGGGGGGGCATCCAGAACACTGAAGCTTTCTTT
TRBJ1-1 | TRBD1 | TRBV29-1 | NA | CSVEGDRSAFF | TGCAGCGTTGAAGGGGACAGGTCGGCTTTCTTT
TRBJ1-1 | TRBD1 | TRBV5-1 | NA | CASSPWGQGDTEAFF | TGCGCCAGCAGCCCGTGGGGACAGGGTGACACTGAAGCTTTCTTT
TRBJ2-2 | TRBD1 | TRBV29-1 | NA | CSVGRDRVTGELFF | TGCAGCGTTGGCCGGGACAGGGTCACCGGGGAGCTGTTTTTT
TRBJ2-7 | NA | TRBV7-9 | NA | CASSHNRVPGEQYF | TGTGCCAGCAGCCACAACAGGGTCCCGGGAGAGCAGTACTTC
TRBJ2-1 | TRBD2 | TRBV7-8 | NA | CASSLAGETMGEQFF | TGTGCCAGCAGCTTGGCGGGAGAGACAATGGGTGAGCAGTTCTTC
TRBJ2-3 | NA | TRBV7-9 | NA | CASSLVGEISTDTQYF | TGTGCCAGCAGCTTAGTAGGGGAAATTAGCACAGATACGCAGTATTTT
TRBJ2-7 | NA | TRBV6-1 | once | CASSEARVYEQYF | TGTGCCAGCAGTGAAGCGCGGGTCTACGAGCAGTACTTC
TRBJ2-4 | NA | TRBV14 | medium-sized | CASSQSAGAAKNIQYF | TGTGCCAGCAGCCAATCGGCGGGGGCGGCCAAAAACATTCAGTACTTC